This passage covers 18 T cell receptor beta chains from one sample sequenced in a study of T cell responses to AZD1222 COVID-19 vaccine. Repertoires were generated with immunoSEQ multiplex PCR, while TCRdb's copy carries only in-frame clones and drops some. Here the sample spans approximately 100,000 clones, approximately 91% being singletons. The sequenced sample was peripheral blood, obtained on day 0 of AZD1222 vaccination. These receptors were obtained from an adult in good health.

The chain is built from TRBV19 and TRBJ1-1; no definite D call. The germline V gene encodes CDR1 LNHDA and CDR2 SQIVND (reference sequence). The CDR3 length is 12 residues. Trimming pared 7 bases from V and 1 base from J, leaving 7 bases between. The CDR3 loop is CASTHGNTEAFF. CDR3 bases: TGTGCCAGTACCCACGGGAACACTGAAGCTTTCTTT.

The gene calls are TRBV9 and TRBJ1-5; D is ambiguous. CDR3 length equals 17 residues. V shed 3 bases and J shed 2 bases, with 18 bases lying between them. Germline lookup yields CDR1 SGDLS and CDR2 YYNGEE. The CDR3 DNA reads TGTGCCAGCAGCGAGACTCCTCCAAGGGCGCGCAATCAGCCCCAGCATTTT. Protein: CASSETPPRARNQPQHF.

In its sample, this clone was seen once. The rearrangement links TRBV3-1 (or the pseudogene TRBV3-2) to TRBJ1-2; D may be TRBD1 (5 bases). From germline, CDR1 is LGHDT and CDR2 YNNKEL (reference sequence). The CDR3 is 13 residues long. V gave up 7 bases and J gave up 6 bases, with 15 bases separating them. The CDR3 nucleotides read TGTGCCAGCACCAAAGGGGTACAGCATGGCTACACCTTC. Translating gives CASTKGVQHGYTF.

V and J are TRBV6-5 and TRBJ2-2; 7 nucleotides match TRBD1. With 8 bases clipped from V and 4 bases from J, the junction kept 4 bases outside the gene matches. The germline gives CDR1 MNHEY, CDR2 SVGAGI. CDR3 length: 13 amino acids. CDR3 region: CASPGQSTGELFF. CDR3 sequence (DNA): TGTGCCAGCCCGGGACAGAGCACCGGGGAGCTGTTTTTT.

This clone has a single count. This chain joins TRBV13 and TRBJ1-2; D remains unclear. Trimming took off 2 bases at V and 4 bases at J, with 5 bases between the two ends. Germline V gene lookup returns CDR1 PRHDT and CDR2 FYEKMQ (reference sequence). The CDR3 sequence is 12 residues long. The CDR3 bases are TGTGCCAGCAGCTTAACCAGCTATGGCTACACCTTC. It yields the protein CASSLTSYGYTF.

The chain is built from TRBV16 and TRBJ1-1; 7 positions agree with TRBD1. Germline V gene lookup returns CDR1 KGHSY and CDR2 FQNENV. The length of the CDR3 is 14 residues. V was clipped by 2 bases and J by 4 bases; unmatched bases: 4. In DNA form, the CDR3 reads TGTGCCAGCAGCCAAAGGACAGGCAGCACTGAAGCTTTCTTT. Translation: CASSQRTGSTEAFF.

The CDR3 sequence: CASSLVPSMNTEAFF. For the CDR3, the DNA is TGTGCCAGCAGTTTAGTGCCCTCTATGAACACTGAAGCTTTCTTT. This chain links TRBV27 with TRBJ1-1; no firm D call. This CDR3 is 15 amino acids long. V shed 2 bases and J shed 0 bases, with 10 bases lying between them. The V gene's germline CDR1 is MNHEY and CDR2 SMNVEV (reference sequence).

The J gene is TRBJ1-1, the V gene TRBV12-5, with D possibly matching TRBD1 (5 bases). The CDR3 is 15 residues long. Germline V gene lookup returns CDR1 LGHNT and CDR2 FRNRAP. Trimming removed 0 bases from V and 5 bases from J, with 13 bases in between. CDR3 coding DNA: TGTGCTAGTGGTTTGGTACGTGTGGGGGGGACTGAAGCTTTCTTT. Its protein product is CASGLVRVGGTEAFF.

The CDR3: CASKATGGADTQYF. CDR3 nucleotides: TGTGCCAGTAAGGCGACAGGGGGTGCAGATACGCAGTATTTT. V gene TRBV19 combines with J gene TRBJ2-3; TRBD1 aligns across 9 bases. The length of the CDR3 is 14 residues. Germline V CDR1 and CDR2: LNHDA, SQIVND (reference sequence). Losses at the gene ends were 7 bases for V and 4 bases for J; bases not matched to a gene: 6. Complete variable domain (other parts from reference TRBV19 and TRBJ2-3): DGGITQSPKYLFRKEGQNVTLSCEQNLNHDAMYWYRQDPGQGLRLIYYSQIVNDFQKGDIAEGYSVSREKKESFPLTVTSAQKNPTAFYLCASKATGGADTQYFGPGTRLTVL.

The genes are TRBV5-4 and TRBJ1-2; 8 bases match TRBD1. There are 14 residues in the CDR3. In germline, CDR1 is SGHNT, CDR2 YYREEE (reference sequence). V trimming: 4 bases; J trimming: 2 bases; junction bases outside the gene matches: 4. The CDR3, as DNA: TGTGCCAGCAGCGGGGACAGGTTCAACTATGGCTACACCTTC. This translates into CASSGDRFNYGYTF.

The rearrangement links TRBV9 to TRBJ2-3; D is uncertain. This CDR3 has 14 amino acids. Germline V gene lookup returns CDR1 SGDLS and CDR2 YYNGEE. V lost 0 bases to trimming and J lost 0 bases, with 5 bases between them. This CDR3 reads CASSVGFSTDTQYF. DNA for the CDR3: TGTGCCAGCAGCGTAGGGTTTAGCACAGATACGCAGTATTTT. Using reference TRBV9 and TRBJ2-3 for the parts outside the CDR3, the full variable domain is DSGVTQTPKHLITATGQRVTLRCSPRSGDLSVYWYQQSLDQGLQFLIQYYNGEERAKGNILERFSAQQFPDLHSELNLSSLELGDSALYFCASSVGFSTDTQYFGPGTRLTVL.

A remark on this clone: One end of the junction varies from germline; a read error may be responsible. The rearrangement joins TRBV7-7 to TRBJ2-2, with D maybe TRBD2 (6 bases). Germline values: CDR1 SSHAT, CDR2 FNYEAQ (reference sequence). This CDR3 spans 17 amino acids. DNA of the CDR3: TGTGCTAGCAGCCCCTCGCGGGGAGGTCAGAACACCGGGGAGCTGTTTTTT. Translating gives CASSPSRGGQNTGELFF.

This sequence joins TRBV10-3 and TRBJ2-7; D gene ambiguous. Deletions cut 1 base from V and 2 bases from J, with 9 bases between. Germline CDR1 and CDR2: ENHRY and SYGVKD. This CDR3 comprises 14 residues. Written as DNA, the CDR3 is TGTGCCATCAGTGAGTTGGGGTTGACCTACGAGCAGTACTTC. This encodes CAISELGLTYEQYF.

V and J are TRBV27 and TRBJ2-7, with 9 bases fitting TRBD1. Germline V CDR1 and CDR2: MNHEY, SMNVEV (reference sequence). The V and J ends lost 4 bases and 3 bases, in that order; junction bases with no gene match: 4. The CDR3 has 14 amino acids. For the CDR3, the DNA is TGTGCCAGCAGTTCCCGGGACAGGGTCTACGAGCAGTACTTC. Its protein is CASSSRDRVYEQYF.

This clone was counted a few times. The V call is TRBV21-1, the J call TRBJ1-2. TRBV21-1 is deemed a pseudogene. This CDR3 contains 11 residues. The CDR3 region is CASSKKNGYTF. The CDR3 DNA reads as TGTGCCAGCAGCAAGAAGAACGGCTACACCTTC.

The rearrangement joins TRBV4-3 to TRBJ1-3; D is unresolved. CDR3 length: 14 amino acids. Deletions cut 3 bases from V and 3 bases from J, with 9 bases between. Germline CDR1 and CDR2: LGHNA and YSLEER. CDR3 residues: CASSHGSLGNTIYF. The CDR3, as DNA: TGCGCCAGCAGCCACGGCTCTCTTGGAAACACCATATATTTT.

This rearrangement joins TRBV7-3 to TRBJ1-1, with a possible D match to TRBD1 (5 bases). Germline assignment: CDR1 SGHTA and CDR2 FQGTGA. The CDR3 totals 14 residues. V lost 0 bases, J lost 5 bases, and 10 bases lay in between. CDR3 sequence reads: CASSLTRGGTEAFF. The CDR3 region has the DNA TGTGCCAGCAGCTTAACGAGGGGCGGGACTGAAGCTTTCTTT.

This chain uses TRBV9 with TRBJ1-1; D is unclear. This CDR3 region has 13 residues. Germline V gene lookup returns CDR1 SGDLS and CDR2 YYNGEE. V lost 1 base and J lost 10, with 14 bases in between. The CDR3 coding sequence is TGTGCCAGCAGCGTACCGCGCCAGCACACAGCTTTCTTT. This gives the protein CASSVPRQHTAFF.